These T cell receptor beta chains were read from a single sample in a study of blood T cell repertoires in COVID-19. Libraries were prepared by immunoSEQ multiplex PCR; TCRdb keeps only in-frame clonotypes and omits some of them. The sample carries roughly 300,000 clones, approximately 91% recorded once. The sequencing input was PBMCs or T cells enriched from blood (not recorded which). The receptors were sampled from a woman between 40 and 50 years old with acute COVID-19. Both conserved end residues are part of each CDR3. The D gene is left open where the match is weak.

j_gene: TRBJ2-7; v_gene: TRBV20-1; d_gene: TRBD2; CDR3aa: CSVQGGDEQYF; CDR3nt: TGCAGTGTTCAGGGAGGGGACGAGCAGTACTTC
j_gene: TRBJ2-5; v_gene: TRBV6-5; d_gene: -; CDR3aa: CASSYGGGYQETQYF; CDR3nt: TGTGCCAGCAGTTACGGTGGGGGCTACCAAGAGACCCAGTACTTC
j_gene: TRBJ2-1; v_gene: TRBV18; d_gene: TRBD2; CDR3aa: CASSPTSGRSPSYNEQFF; CDR3nt: TGTGCCAGCTCCCCGACTAGCGGGAGATCGCCCTCCTACAATGAGCAGTTCTTC
j_gene: TRBJ2-5; v_gene: TRBV7-9; d_gene: -; CDR3aa: CASSPRSGGETQYF; CDR3nt: TGTGCCAGCAGCCCCCGGTCCGGAGGAGAGACCCAGTACTTC
j_gene: TRBJ1-3; v_gene: TRBV9; d_gene: -; CDR3aa: CASSVDNNSGNTIYF; CDR3nt: TGTGCCAGCAGCGTAGATAACAACTCTGGAAACACCATATATTTT
j_gene: TRBJ2-3; v_gene: TRBV20-1; d_gene: TRBD2; CDR3aa: CSAGRDDTQYF; CDR3nt: TGCAGTGCCGGGAGGGACGATACGCAGTATTTT
j_gene: TRBJ2-5; v_gene: TRBV11-2; d_gene: -; CDR3aa: CASSFDLVQETQYF; CDR3nt: TGTGCCAGCAGTTTCGACTTGGTCCAAGAGACCCAGTACTTC
j_gene: TRBJ1-4; v_gene: TRBV7-2; d_gene: TRBD1; CDR3aa: CASTPGGQSNEKLFF; CDR3nt: TGTGCCAGCACCCCCGGGGGACAGTCTAATGAAAAACTGTTTTTT
j_gene: TRBJ2-1; v_gene: TRBV5-8; d_gene: TRBD2; CDR3aa: CASSLAQTSGGGYEQFF; CDR3nt: TGTGCCAGCAGCTTGGCTCAAACTAGCGGGGGGGGATATGAGCAGTTCTTC
j_gene: TRBJ2-2; v_gene: TRBV7-2; d_gene: -; CDR3aa: CASSQMGAVAGELFF; CDR3nt: TGTGCCAGCAGCCAGATGGGGGCTGTTGCCGGGGAGCTGTTTTTT